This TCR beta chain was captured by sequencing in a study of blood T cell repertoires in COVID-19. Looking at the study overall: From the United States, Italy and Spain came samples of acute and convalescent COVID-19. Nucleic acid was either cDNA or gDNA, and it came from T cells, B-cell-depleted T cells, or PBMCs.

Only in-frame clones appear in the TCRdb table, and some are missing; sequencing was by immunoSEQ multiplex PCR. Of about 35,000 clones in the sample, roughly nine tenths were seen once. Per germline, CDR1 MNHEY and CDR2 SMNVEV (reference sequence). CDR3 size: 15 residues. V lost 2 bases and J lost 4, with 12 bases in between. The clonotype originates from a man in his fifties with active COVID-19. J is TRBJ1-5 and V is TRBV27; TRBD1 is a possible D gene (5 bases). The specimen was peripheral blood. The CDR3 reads CASSLIGGGNQPQHF. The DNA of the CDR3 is TGTGCCAGCAGTTTAATCGGGGGGGGAAATCAGCCCCAGCATTTT.